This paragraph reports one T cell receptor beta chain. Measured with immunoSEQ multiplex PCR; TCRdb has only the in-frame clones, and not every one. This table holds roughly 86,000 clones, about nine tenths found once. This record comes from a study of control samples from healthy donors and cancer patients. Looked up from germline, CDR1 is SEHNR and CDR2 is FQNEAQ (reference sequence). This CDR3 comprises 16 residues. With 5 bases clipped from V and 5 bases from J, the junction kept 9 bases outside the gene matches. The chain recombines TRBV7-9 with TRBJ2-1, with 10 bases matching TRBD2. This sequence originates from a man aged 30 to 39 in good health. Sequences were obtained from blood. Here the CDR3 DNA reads TGTGCCAGCAGCCCTCGGCTAGCGGGAGAGGACAATGAGCAGTTCTTC. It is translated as CASSPRLAGEDNEQFF.